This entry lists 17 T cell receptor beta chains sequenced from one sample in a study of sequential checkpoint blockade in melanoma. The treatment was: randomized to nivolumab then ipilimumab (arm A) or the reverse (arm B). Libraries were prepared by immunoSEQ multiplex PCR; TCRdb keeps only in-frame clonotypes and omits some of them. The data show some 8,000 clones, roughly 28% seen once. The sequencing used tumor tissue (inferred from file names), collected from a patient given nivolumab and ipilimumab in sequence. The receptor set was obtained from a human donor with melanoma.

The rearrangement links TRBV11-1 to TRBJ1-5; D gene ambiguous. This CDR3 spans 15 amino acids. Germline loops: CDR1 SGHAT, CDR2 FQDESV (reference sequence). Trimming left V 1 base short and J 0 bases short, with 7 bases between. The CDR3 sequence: CASSLGDLSNQPQHF. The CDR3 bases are TGTGCCAGCAGCTTAGGAGACCTTAGCAATCAGCCCCAGCATTTT.

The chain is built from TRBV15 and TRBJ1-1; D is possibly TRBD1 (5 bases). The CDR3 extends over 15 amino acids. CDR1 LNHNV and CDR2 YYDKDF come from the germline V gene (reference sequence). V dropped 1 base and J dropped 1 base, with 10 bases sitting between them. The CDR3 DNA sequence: TGTGCCACCAGCAGAGGGGGGAGGGGGAACACTGAAGCTTTCTTT. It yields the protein CATSRGGRGNTEAFF. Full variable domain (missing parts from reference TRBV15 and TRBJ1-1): DAMVIQNPRYQVTQFGKPVTLSCSQTLNHNVMYWYQQKSSQAPKLLFHYYDKDFNNEADTPDNFQSRRPNTSFCFLDIRSPGLGDTAMYLCATSRGGRGNTEAFFGQGTRLTVV.

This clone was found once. For the CDR3, the DNA is TGTGCCAGCTCACGGTACGAGGAGGAGACCCAGTACTTC. Translated: CASSRYEEETQYF. This chain links TRBV18 with TRBJ2-5, with D unresolved. Germline CDR1 is KGHSH and CDR2 is LQKENI. CDR3 length: 13 amino acids. V was shortened by 4 bases and J by 5 bases, with 11 bases between the two germline ends.

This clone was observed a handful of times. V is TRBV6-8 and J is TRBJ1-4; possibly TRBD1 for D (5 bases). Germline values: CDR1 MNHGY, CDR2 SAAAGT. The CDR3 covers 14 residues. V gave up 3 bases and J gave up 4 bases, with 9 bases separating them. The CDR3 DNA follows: TGTGCCAGCAGTTATAGCAGGGATAATGAAAAACTGTTTTTT. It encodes CASSYSRDNEKLFF.

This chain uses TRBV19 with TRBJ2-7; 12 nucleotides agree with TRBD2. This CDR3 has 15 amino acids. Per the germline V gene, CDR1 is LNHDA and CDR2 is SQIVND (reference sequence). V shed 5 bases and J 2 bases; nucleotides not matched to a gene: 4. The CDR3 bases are TGTGCCAGTAGTGAACTAGCGGGAGGAACCTACGAGCAGTACTTC. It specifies CASSELAGGTYEQYF.

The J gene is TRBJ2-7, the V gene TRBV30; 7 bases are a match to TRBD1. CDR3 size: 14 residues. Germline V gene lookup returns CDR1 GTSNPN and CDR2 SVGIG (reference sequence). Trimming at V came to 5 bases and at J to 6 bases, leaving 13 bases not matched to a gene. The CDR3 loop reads CAWAQGQRIFEQYF. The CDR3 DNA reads TGTGCCTGGGCCCAGGGACAGCGAATTTTCGAGCAGTACTTC.

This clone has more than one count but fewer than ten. The CDR3 spells CAISISEDVGELFF. The CDR3 DNA is TGTGCCATCAGTATATCGGAGGACGTCGGGGAGCTGTTTTTT. The J gene is TRBJ2-2, the V gene TRBV10-3; perhaps TRBD2 as D (5 bases). Germline V gene sequence: CDR1 ENHRY, CDR2 SYGVKD. The V end lost 5 bases, the J end lost 7 bases, and 14 bases lay between the germline ends. The CDR3 spans 14 residues.

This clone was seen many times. The CDR3 region is CASNPSGGLVETQYF. CDR3 nucleotide sequence: TGTGCCAGCAACCCTTCGGGGGGGCTAGTGGAGACCCAGTACTTC. This chain joins TRBV11-3 and TRBJ2-5, with TRBD2 matching over 8 bases. The CDR3 totals 15 residues. Germline CDR1 SGHNT, CDR2 YENEEA. V lost 7 bases and J lost 5; bases outside the gene matches: 12. The full variable domain, in which reference TRBV11-3 and TRBJ2-5 provide the parts outside the CDR3, is EAGVVQSPRYKIIEKKQPVAFWCNPISGHNTLYWYLQNLGQGPELLIRYENEEAVDDSQLPKDRFSAERLKGVDSTLKIQPAELGDSAVYLCASNPSGGLVETQYFGPGTRLLVL.

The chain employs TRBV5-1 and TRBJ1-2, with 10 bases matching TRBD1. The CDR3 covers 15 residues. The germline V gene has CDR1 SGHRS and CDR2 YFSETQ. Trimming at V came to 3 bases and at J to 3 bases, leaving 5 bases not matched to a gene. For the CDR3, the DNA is TGCGCCAGCAGCTCTACCGGGACAGGGGACTATGGCTACACCTTC. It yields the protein CASSSTGTGDYGYTF.

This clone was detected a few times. The chain's CDR3 is CAWSHSAQDTQYF. The CDR3 bases are TGTGCCTGGAGCCACAGTGCACAAGATACGCAGTATTTT. J is TRBJ2-3 and V is TRBV30; unclear D gene. Trimming stripped 3 bases from V and 5 bases from J, with 12 bases between. CDR1 GTSNPN and CDR2 SVGIG come from the germline V gene (reference sequence). CDR3 length: 13 residues.

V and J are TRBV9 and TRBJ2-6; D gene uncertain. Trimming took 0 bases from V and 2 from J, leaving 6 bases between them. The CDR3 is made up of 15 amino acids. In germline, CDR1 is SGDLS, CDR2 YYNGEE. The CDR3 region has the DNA TGTGCCAGCAGCGTAGAGGTAACTGGGGCCAACGTCCTGACTTTC. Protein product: CASSVEVTGANVLTF.

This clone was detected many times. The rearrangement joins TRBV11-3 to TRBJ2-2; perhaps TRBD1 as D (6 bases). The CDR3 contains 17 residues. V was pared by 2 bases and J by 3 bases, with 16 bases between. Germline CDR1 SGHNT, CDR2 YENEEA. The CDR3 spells CASSLREQGRYTGELFF. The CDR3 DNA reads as TGTGCCAGCAGCTTAAGGGAACAGGGTAGGTACACCGGGGAGCTGTTTTTT.

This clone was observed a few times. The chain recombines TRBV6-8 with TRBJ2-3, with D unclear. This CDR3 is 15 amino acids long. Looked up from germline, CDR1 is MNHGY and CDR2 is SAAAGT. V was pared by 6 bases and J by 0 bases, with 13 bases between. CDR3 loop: CASSLKYTSTDTQYF. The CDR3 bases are TGTGCCAGCAGCTTGAAATATACTAGCACAGATACGCAGTATTTT.

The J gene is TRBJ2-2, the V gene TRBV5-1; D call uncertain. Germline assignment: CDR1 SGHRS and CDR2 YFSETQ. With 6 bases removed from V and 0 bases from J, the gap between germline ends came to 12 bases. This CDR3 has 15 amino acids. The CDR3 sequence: CASKDNPSNTGELFF. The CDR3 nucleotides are TGCGCCAGCAAGGATAATCCATCGAACACCGGGGAGCTGTTTTTT.

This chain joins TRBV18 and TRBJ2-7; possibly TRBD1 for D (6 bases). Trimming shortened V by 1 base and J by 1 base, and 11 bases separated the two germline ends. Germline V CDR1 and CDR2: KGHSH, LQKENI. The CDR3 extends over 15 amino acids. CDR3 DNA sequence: TGTGCCAGCTCACCACTTGGGGGCGCGTCCTACGAGCAGTACTTC. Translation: CASSPLGGASYEQYF.

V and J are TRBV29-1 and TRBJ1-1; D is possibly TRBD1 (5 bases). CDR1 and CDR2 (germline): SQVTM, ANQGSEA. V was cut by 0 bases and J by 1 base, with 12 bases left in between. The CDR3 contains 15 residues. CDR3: CSVEDRRVGNTEAFF. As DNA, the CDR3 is TGCAGCGTTGAAGACCGCAGGGTCGGGAACACTGAAGCTTTCTTT.

The CDR3 here is CAWSGFRTGGPVSYNEQFF. CDR3 DNA sequence: TGTGCCTGGAGTGGTTTCAGGACAGGGGGACCCGTCTCCTACAATGAGCAGTTCTTC. V gene TRBV30 combines with J gene TRBJ2-1; 10 nucleotides align to TRBD1. CDR1 and CDR2 (germline): GTSNPN, SVGIG (reference sequence). This CDR3 is 19 amino acids long. V trimming: 1 base; J trimming: 0 bases; junction bases outside the gene matches: 12.